These 4 T cell receptor beta chains share one sample of origin, sequenced in a study of vaccination and CD4 T cells after COVID-19. These receptors lack a known antigen. Sequencing of cultured CD4+ T cell DNA used the Oncomine TCR Beta short-read assay. Each CDR3 protein is one row after TCRdb ran MiXCR on the PCR reads. The data contain more than 15,000 distinct CDR3 sequences, around 55% of them singletons. Noted treatment: roughly 11-day PBMC culture with coronavirus spike peptide pools or control peptides (ViraFEST assay). Here the sequenced sample was cultured CD4+ T cells from blood, taken after SARS-CoV-2 vaccination. All receptors derive from a human donor with COVID-19.

The genes are TRBV20-1 and TRBJ2-2, with 9 bases aligning to TRBD1. J lost 0 bases, V lost 1 base, and 0 bases had no gene match. Per the germline V gene, CDR1 is DFQATT and CDR2 is SNEGSKA (reference sequence). The CDR3 spans 15 residues. CDR3 amino acids: CSARGQGANTGELFF. CDR3 sequence (DNA): TGCAGTGCTAGAGGACAGGGGGCGAACACCGGGGAGCTGTTTTTT.

The chain employs TRBV11-3 and TRBJ2-5; 11 bases are a match to TRBD1. Germline CDR1 is SGHNT and CDR2 is YENEEA. The CDR3 runs 16 residues. Losses at the gene ends were 5 bases for V and 4 bases for J; bases not matched to a gene: 9. CDR3 sequence (DNA): TGTGCCAGCAGCCCACGGACAGGGGGCGGGGGAGAGACCCAGTACTTC. It yields the protein CASSPRTGGGGETQYF. The whole variable domain, remainder taken from reference TRBV11-3 and TRBJ2-5, is EAGVVQSPRYKIIEKKQPVAFWCNPISGHNTLYWYLQNLGQGPELLIRYENEEAVDDSQLPKDRFSAERLKGVDSTLKIQPAELGDSAVYLCASSPRTGGGGETQYFGPGTRLLVL.

The chain has TRBV30 and TRBJ2-3; the match to TRBD2 covers 8 bases. The CDR3 consists of 16 residues. The J segment lost 3 bases and the V segment lost 4 bases, leaving 12 bases of the junction unmatched. The germline CDR1 and CDR2 sequences are GTSNPN and SVGIG (reference sequence). DNA of the CDR3: TGTGCCTGGACCCCCCGGGGGGGCCTAACTACAGATACGCAGTATTTT. Translated, it gives CAWTPRGGLTTDTQYF.

This clonotype appeared a few times. The genes are TRBV24-1 and TRBJ1-2, with D possibly matching TRBD1 (6 bases). The CDR3 is made up of 13 amino acids. V shed 2 bases and J shed 9 bases, with 12 bases lying between them. The germline gives CDR1 KGHDR, CDR2 SFDVKD. CDR3 loop: CATSDWRQDRYTF. The CDR3 coding sequence is TGTGCCACCAGTGATTGGCGACAGGATCGCTACACCTTC.